This T cell receptor beta chain emerged from a study of shared clonotypes between healthy human individuals. Adults of Caucasian background living in Nashville, Tennessee made up all donors. Study findings and constraints: Estimated clonotype richness was generally higher in naive than memory subsets.

The method was immunoSEQ multiplex PCR; TCRdb's version includes in-frame clones alone and lacks a portion of them. The sample contains around 2.5 million clones, approximately 93% of which appear only once. The V end lost 7 bases, the J end lost 2 bases, and 12 bases lay between the germline ends. Germline CDR1 reads KGHSH; CDR2 reads LQKENI. CDR3 size: 13 residues. With respect to this clone: No antigen is known for it.

The V call is TRBV18, the J call TRBJ2-7, with D unclear. This TCR was sampled from a young man in good health. Some clones in this sample may be carry-over from other donors' samples. The sequenced sample consisted of naive CD4+ T cells from PBMCs. The sample's subset: CD45RA+ positively selected. As DNA, the CDR3 is TGTGCCAGCTTTTCCGGGCCTACCTACGAGCAGTACTTC. Its protein product is CASFSGPTYEQYF.